This T cell receptor (beta chain) emerged from a study of identical twins. The CDR3 is made up of 15 amino acids. In germline, CDR1 is SGHVS, CDR2 FQNEAQ. Between the trimmed V and J ends, which lost 1 base and 7 bases, there was a span of 17 bases. Findings and limits, study-wide: Insertions ran lower in abundant cord blood beta clonotypes, though not in memory repertoires. The models gave estimates that fell short of the out-of-frame TCR alpha sharing seen in monozygotic twins.

Concerning this clonotype: Its specificity is not known.

All donors were healthy Caucasians. From the 5' RACE reads, TCRdb called clonotypes with MiXCR, one entry per CDR3 protein. The sample holds 1.5 million to 2 million distinct CDR3 sequences, 25% to 35% seen once. The chain combines TRBV7-8 with TRBJ2-7; tentatively, D is TRBD2 (6 bases). Sequences were obtained from cord blood. This TCR derives from a newborn girl in good health. The CDR3 nucleotides are TGTGCCAGCAGCTTAGTAGGGCTAGCGAACAATGAGCAGTACTTC. Its protein product is CASSLVGLANNEQYF. Full variable domain (remainder filled in from reference TRBV7-8 and TRBJ2-7): GAGVSQSPRYKVAKRGQDVALRCDPISGHVSLFWYQQALGQGPEFLTYFQNEAQLDKSGLPSDRFFAERPEGSVSTLKIQRTQQEDSAVYLCASSLVGLANNEQYFGPGTRLTVT.